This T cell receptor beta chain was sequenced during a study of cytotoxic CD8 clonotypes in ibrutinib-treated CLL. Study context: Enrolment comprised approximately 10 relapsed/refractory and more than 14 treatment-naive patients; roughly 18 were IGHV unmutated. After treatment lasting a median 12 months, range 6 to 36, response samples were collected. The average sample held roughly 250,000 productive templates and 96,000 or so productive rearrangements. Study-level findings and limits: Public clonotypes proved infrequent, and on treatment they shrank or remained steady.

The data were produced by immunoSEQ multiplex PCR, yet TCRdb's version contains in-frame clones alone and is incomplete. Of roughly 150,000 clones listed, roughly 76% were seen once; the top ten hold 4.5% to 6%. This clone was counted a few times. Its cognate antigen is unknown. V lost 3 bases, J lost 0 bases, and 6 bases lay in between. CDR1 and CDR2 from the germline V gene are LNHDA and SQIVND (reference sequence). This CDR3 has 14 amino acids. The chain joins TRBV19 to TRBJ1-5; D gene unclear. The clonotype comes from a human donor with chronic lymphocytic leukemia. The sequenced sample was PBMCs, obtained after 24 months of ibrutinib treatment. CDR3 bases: TGTGCCAGTAGTATGGCCAATAGCAATCAGCCCCAGCATTTT. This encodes CASSMANSNQPQHF.